Reported below is one T cell receptor beta chain. Its antigen is currently unknown. The CDR3 has 15 residues. Germline values: CDR1 SEHNR, CDR2 FQNEAQ (reference sequence). PCR was performed using 60 Vbeta and 13 Jbeta primers. Profiling relied on immunoSEQ multiplex PCR, and the TCRdb table lists in-frame clones only, not all of them. The sample has some 180,000 clones; 77% are singletons. The data derive from a study of cytomegalovirus exposure and HLA in healthy donors. Study-level results: A later analysis reportedly found fewer N-insertions in an Asian-associated ancestry cluster than the approximately 670-donor mean. The classifier, whose performance was assessed in both the original and validation cohorts, reportedly diagnosed cytomegalovirus status with high specificity and sensitivity. Later analysis identified a missense DCLRE1C variant that was linked to TCR beta V- and J-gene trimming.

The source of this sequence is an older woman in good health and CMV-seropositive. The gene calls are TRBV7-9 and TRBJ2-5; TRBD1 aligns across 10 bases. The end of the DNA is better explained by TRBJ2-7, so the J call may be wrong. Source material: PBMCs. The DNA for the CDR3 is TGTGCCAGCAGGGGGACGGGACAGGGGACCTACGAGCAGTACTTC. As protein: CASRGTGQGTYEQYF.